These 21 T cell receptor beta chains came from one sample sequenced in a study of T cell changes during pregnancy in multiple sclerosis. Profiled with immunoSEQ multiplex PCR; TCRdb holds only in-frame clones, not every one. The repertoire holds about 36,000 clones, with 89% as singletons. Sequencing used CD8+ T cells from peripheral blood mononuclear cells, obtained in the third trimester of pregnancy. The receptors here all came from a female donor with multiple sclerosis, enrolled in a pregnancy study.

J is TRBJ1-1 and V is TRBV29-1, with a weak D call TRBD1 (5 bases). The CDR3 consists of 13 residues. V was clipped by 4 bases and J by 0 bases, with 9 bases between them. The germline V gene has CDR1 SQVTM and CDR2 ANQGSEA. The CDR3 region has the DNA TGCAGCGTTGTGGGGGGATTGAACACTGAAGCTTTCTTT. Its translation: CSVVGGLNTEAFF.

The chain couples TRBV7-3 to TRBJ2-3; tentatively, D is TRBD2 (7 bases). Germline lookup yields CDR1 SGHTA and CDR2 FQGTGA. V was trimmed by 5 bases and J by 5 bases, leaving 17 bases between them. This CDR3 is built from 15 residues. The DNA of the CDR3 is TGTGCCAGCAGCCCCCCGGGGGGCACGGGAGATACGCAGTATTTT. Translated, it gives CASSPPGGTGDTQYF.

The V and J genes are TRBV4-1 and TRBJ2-2; tentative D call: TRBD1 (6 bases). CDR1 and CDR2 (germline): MGHRA, YSYEKL. The length of the CDR3 is 19 residues. The V end lost 0 bases, the J end lost 0 bases, and 17 bases lay between the germline ends. The CDR3 sequence is CASSQDASPTGTNTGELFF. For the CDR3, the DNA is TGCGCCAGCAGCCAAGATGCATCCCCCACAGGGACGAACACCGGGGAGCTGTTTTTT.

V is TRBV11-2 and J is TRBJ2-5; D is unclear. Trimming pared 2 bases from V and 4 bases from J, leaving 11 bases between. There are 14 residues in the CDR3. The V gene's germline CDR1 is SGHAT and CDR2 FQNNGV. The CDR3 loop is CASSLWAVGETQYF. The CDR3, as DNA: TGTGCCAGCAGCTTATGGGCAGTCGGAGAGACCCAGTACTTC.

This chain links TRBV27 with TRBJ1-1, with 10 bases identical to TRBD1. With 3 bases clipped from V and 2 bases from J, the junction kept 3 bases outside the gene matches. The CDR3 runs 15 residues. The germline gives CDR1 MNHEY, CDR2 SMNVEV (reference sequence). CDR3 region: CASSLTGGANTEAFF. The CDR3 DNA reads as TGTGCCAGCAGTTTGACAGGGGGCGCAAACACTGAAGCTTTCTTT.

V is TRBV7-9 and J is TRBJ1-1; D remains unclear. The CDR3 contains 14 residues. Germline-derived CDR1 and CDR2 are SEHNR and FQNEAQ (reference sequence). Trimming left V 3 bases short and J 8 bases short, with 16 bases between. The CDR3 here is CASSFSPSSYEAFF. The CDR3 DNA reads TGTGCCAGCAGCTTTTCCCCCTCGAGCTACGAAGCTTTCTTT.

The gene calls are TRBV29-1 and TRBJ1-1; D uncertain. Germline V gives CDR1 SQVTM, CDR2 ANQGSEA. This CDR3 has 15 residues. The V and J ends lost 6 bases and 7 bases respectively, with 24 bases between them. DNA for the CDR3: TGCAGCGTGGCAGGCCCAGGTGAATGGCTCTTTGAAGCTTTCTTT. It encodes CSVAGPGEWLFEAFF.

The chain uses TRBV10-3 and TRBJ2-2; 9 bases align to TRBD2. The germline V gene has CDR1 ENHRY and CDR2 SYGVKD. The CDR3 is 16 residues long. V shed 0 bases and J 1 base; nucleotides not matched to a gene: 0. DNA for the CDR3: TGTGCCATCAGTGAGTCGACTAGCGGGAACACCGGGGAGCTGTTTTTT. This translates into CAISESTSGNTGELFF.

The chain is built from TRBV18 and TRBJ2-7; the match to TRBD1 covers 7 bases. Germline V CDR1 and CDR2: KGHSH, LQKENI. The junction had 12 bases not matched to a gene; V was cut back by 6 bases and J by 4 bases. The CDR3 runs 15 residues. The CDR3 sequence: CASSNTGARQYEQYF. DNA of the CDR3: TGTGCCAGCTCGAACACAGGGGCGAGGCAATACGAGCAGTACTTC.

This rearrangement joins TRBV6-8 to TRBJ2-7; D gene unclear. The V and J ends lost 8 bases and 0 bases respectively, with 14 bases between them. CDR3 length: 14 residues. Germline loops: CDR1 MNHGY, CDR2 SAAAGT. The CDR3 here is CASPPRLSSYEQYF. For the CDR3, the DNA is TGTGCCAGCCCACCACGCCTCAGCTCCTACGAGCAGTACTTC.

The genes are TRBV9 and TRBJ2-1, with D tentatively TRBD1 (5 bases). The CDR3 spans 16 residues. Trimming took off 3 bases at V and 5 bases at J, with 18 bases between the two ends. CDR1 and CDR2 from the germline V gene are SGDLS and YYNGEE. The chain's CDR3 is CASSAHTNRNHNEQFF. The CDR3 DNA reads TGTGCCAGCAGCGCCCATACTAACAGGAATCACAATGAGCAGTTCTTC. The variable domain in full, completed from reference TRBV9 and TRBJ2-1, reads DSGVTQTPKHLITATGQRVTLRCSPRSGDLSVYWYQQSLDQGLQFLIQYYNGEERAKGNILERFSAQQFPDLHSELNLSSLELGDSALYFCASSAHTNRNHNEQFFGPGTRLTVL.

The chain couples TRBV5-4 to TRBJ2-1, with D possibly being TRBD2 (6 bases). CDR1 SGHNT and CDR2 YYREEE come from the germline V gene (reference sequence). The CDR3 covers 17 residues. V was trimmed by 4 bases and J by 3 bases, leaving 20 bases between them. CDR3 bases: TGTGCCAGCAGCCCAGAACCAACTAGCCACGGCTACAATGAGCAGTTCTTC. Translated, it gives CASSPEPTSHGYNEQFF.

CDR3 DNA sequence: TGTGCCAGCAGCTGGACAGGGCCTGAAGCTTTCTTT. It yields the protein CASSWTGPEAFF. V is TRBV2 and J is TRBJ1-1, with 8 bases aligning to TRBD1. Per the germline V gene, CDR1 is SNHLY and CDR2 is FYNNEI. V was pared by 6 bases and J by 6 bases, with 3 bases of the junction left unmatched. This CDR3 spans 12 amino acids. The whole variable domain, filled in from reference TRBV2 and TRBJ1-1, reads EPEVTQTPSHQVTQMGQEVILRCVPISNHLYFYWYRQILGQKVEFLVSFYNNEISEKSEIFDDQFSVERPDGSNFTLKIRSTKLEDSAMYFCASSWTGPEAFFGQGTRLTVV.

This clone was found a few times. The sample carries other DNA sequences with the same CDR3. The rearrangement uses TRBV19 and TRBJ1-1; D is unclear. In germline, CDR1 is LNHDA, CDR2 SQIVND (reference sequence). V was clipped by 1 base and J by 2 bases, with 5 bases between them. The CDR3 runs 13 residues. CDR3 nucleotides: TGTGCCAGTAGTATAGGAGGAAACACTGAAGCTTTCTTT. Translating gives CASSIGGNTEAFF.

This sequence joins TRBV30 and TRBJ2-1, with TRBD2 matching over 8 bases. Per germline, CDR1 GTSNPN and CDR2 SVGIG (reference sequence). This CDR3 comprises 17 residues. The ends lost 0 bases at V and 7 bases at J; junction bases unmatched: 14. This CDR3 reads CAWSVSVGGVMGNEQFF. The CDR3 nucleotides are TGTGCCTGGAGTGTATCGGTCGGGGGGGTGATGGGGAATGAGCAGTTCTTC.

This sequence joins TRBV4-1 and TRBJ2-1; weak D call: TRBD1 (6 bases). The ends were cut back, 1 base at V and 6 bases at J, with 19 bases in the middle. There are 17 residues in the CDR3. Germline assignment: CDR1 MGHRA and CDR2 YSYEKL. Here the CDR3 DNA reads TGCGCCAGCAGCCAAGGCGCAAACAGGGAAGGAGTCAATGAGCAGTTCTTC. Protein sequence: CASSQGANREGVNEQFF.

The chain carries TRBV2 and TRBJ2-7, with D perhaps matching TRBD2 (5 bases). The CDR3 length is 14 residues. V was shortened by 4 bases and J by 3 bases, with 13 bases between the two germline ends. Looked up from germline, CDR1 is SNHLY and CDR2 is FYNNEI. The CDR3 protein is CASSAGISFYEQYF. The CDR3 DNA sequence: TGTGCCAGCAGTGCCGGGATTTCTTTCTACGAGCAGTACTTC.

The V and J genes are TRBV13 and TRBJ2-5; D gene ambiguous. The CDR3 consists of 15 residues. CDR1 PRHDT and CDR2 FYEKMQ come from the germline V gene (reference sequence). The V end lost 5 bases, the J end lost 2 bases, and 15 bases lay between the germline ends. The CDR3 DNA follows: TGTGCCAGCAGCCACTTAGCTTATGGGCAAGAGACCCAGTACTTC. Translated: CASSHLAYGQETQYF.

The rearrangement links TRBV9 to TRBJ2-1, with 12 bases fitting TRBD2. This CDR3 is built from 13 residues. Germline V lookup: CDR1 SGDLS, CDR2 YYNGEE. Trimming at V came to 4 bases and at J to 10 bases, leaving 3 bases not matched to a gene. The CDR3 reads CASSPGTSGEQFF. The CDR3 DNA is TGTGCCAGCAGCCCCGGGACTAGCGGGGAGCAGTTCTTC. The complete variable domain, with remaining parts taken from reference TRBV9 and TRBJ2-1, reads DSGVTQTPKHLITATGQRVTLRCSPRSGDLSVYWYQQSLDQGLQFLIQYYNGEERAKGNILERFSAQQFPDLHSELNLSSLELGDSALYFCASSPGTSGEQFFGPGTRLTVL.

The gene calls are TRBV27 and TRBJ2-1, with TRBD1 matching over 10 bases. The V segment lost 5 bases and the J segment 8 bases; nucleotides outside the gene matches: 6. Germline lookup yields CDR1 MNHEY and CDR2 SMNVEV (reference sequence). CDR3 size: 14 residues. The DNA for the CDR3 is TGTGCCAGCAGTCACGGGACAGGGGCGTATGAGCAGTTCTTC. As protein: CASSHGTGAYEQFF.

This clone is a singleton in its sample. V gene TRBV30 combines with J gene TRBJ1-5, with D perhaps TRBD1 (6 bases). Germline CDR1 is GTSNPN and CDR2 is SVGIG (reference sequence). The CDR3 sequence is 15 residues long. Trimming shortened V by 7 bases and J by 0 bases, and 16 bases separated the two germline ends. CDR3 amino acids: CALGQLDDSNQPQHF. CDR3 sequence (DNA): TGTGCCTTGGGACAACTGGATGATAGCAATCAGCCCCAGCATTTT.